This T cell receptor beta chain was sequenced during a study of T cells in Graves' hyperthyroidism and ophthalmopathy. Concerning this clonotype itself: At one end, the junction sequence differs from germline, possibly due to a read error.

The TCR beta CDR3 regions underwent amplification using RNA transcripts as the source. First-round RT-PCR of the TCR CDR3 relied on the HTBI primer set. TCRdb re-called the multiplex PCR reads through MiXCR, storing one row per CDR3 protein. The table records hundreds of thousands of distinct CDR3 sequences, about 15% of them present only once. The germline gives CDR1 MNHEY, CDR2 SVGEGT. The CDR3 consists of 17 residues. Sequencing used blood. The sequence came from a man between 18 and 35 years old with Graves' ophthalmopathy. V gene TRBV6-2 or TRBV6-3 combines with J gene TRBJ2-3; 7 bases agree with TRBD2. The CDR3 region is CSSSSPPGDYYTDTQYF. CDR3 DNA: TGTTCCAGCAGTTCACCCCCCGGGGACTATTACACAGATACGCAGTATTTT.